One sample yielded the 15 T cell receptor beta chains listed below, sequenced in a study of shared clonotypes between healthy human individuals. Using immunoSEQ multiplex PCR, the repertoire was profiled, and TCRdb retains in-frame clones only, with some absent. This table holds 2,500,000 or so clones, 85% to 95% found once. Sequencing was performed on naive CD4+ T cells from PBMCs. The subset denotes: CD45RA+ positively selected. The receptor source for this set is a man younger than 35 in good health. Some clones in this sample may be carry-over from other donors' samples.

About this clone: Different DNA sequences within this sample yield the same CDR3. The chain is built from TRBV5-1 and TRBJ2-5, with no clear D. Germline V CDR1 and CDR2: SGHRS, YFSETQ. The CDR3 extends over 13 amino acids. Between the trimmed V and J ends, which lost 1 base and 2 bases, there was a span of 6 bases. The CDR3 DNA reads as TGCGCCAGCAGCTTGACAGTGCAAGAGACCCAGTACTTC. Protein: CASSLTVQETQYF.

The V gene is TRBV19, the J gene TRBJ2-1; D is perhaps TRBD1 or TRBD2 (5 bases each). V was trimmed by 2 bases and J by 9 bases, leaving 20 bases between them. Per the germline V gene, CDR1 is LNHDA and CDR2 is SQIVND (reference sequence). The CDR3 contains 16 residues. CDR3 sequence: CASSIRRRRDGGEQFF. Written as DNA, the CDR3 is TGTGCCAGTAGTATACGTCGACGCCGGGATGGGGGTGAGCAGTTCTTC.

The CDR3 DNA is TGTGCCAGCCTTAGGGACTTGGTCTACGAGCAGTACTTC. It is translated as CASLRDLVYEQYF. The J gene is TRBJ2-7, the V gene TRBV2; D possibly corresponds to TRBD2 (6 bases). Trimming shortened V by 8 bases and J by 3 bases, and 14 bases separated the two germline ends. Germline V lookup: CDR1 SNHLY, CDR2 FYNNEI. The length of the CDR3 is 13 residues.

The chain employs TRBV28 and TRBJ2-3, with D hard to call. The V gene lost 7 bases and the J gene lost 4 bases, with 12 bases spanning the gap. Germline loops: CDR1 MDHEN, CDR2 SYDVKM. This CDR3 is 13 amino acids long. CDR3 protein: CASTVQAADTQYF. As DNA, the CDR3 is TGTGCCAGCACCGTCCAAGCCGCAGATACGCAGTATTTT.

The gene calls are TRBV7-2 and TRBJ2-7; 11 positions match TRBD2. Per germline, CDR1 SGHTA and CDR2 FQGNSA. This CDR3 is 18 amino acids long. Losses at the gene ends were 2 bases for V and 1 base for J; bases not matched to a gene: 10. CDR3 coding DNA: TGTGCCAGCAGCTTACTCCCTAGCGGGAGGAGGGTGTCCTACGAGCAGTACTTC. This gives the protein CASSLLPSGRRVSYEQYF.

With respect to this clone: The sample contains more than one DNA sequence encoding this CDR3. The CDR3 coding sequence is TGTGCCAGCAGCCCCCCCTTGGAGACCCAGTACTTC. This codes for CASSPPLETQYF. The V call is TRBV7-6, the J call TRBJ2-5, with D uncertain. This CDR3 comprises 12 residues. In germline, CDR1 is SGHVS, CDR2 FNYEAQ. V was clipped by 5 bases and J by 5 bases, with 9 bases between them.

V and J are TRBV7-9 and TRBJ2-7, with TRBD2 identical over 9 bases. Germline CDR1 is SEHNR and CDR2 is FQNEAQ (reference sequence). V was pared by 5 bases and J by 0 bases, with 2 bases of the junction left unmatched. The CDR3 runs 14 residues. Written as DNA, the CDR3 is TGTGCCAGCAGCCGTAGCGGGAGCTCCTACGAGCAGTACTTC. Protein sequence: CASSRSGSSYEQYF.

On this clone: The same CDR3 also results from other DNA sequences found in this sample. The CDR3 reads CASSSGNTIYF. DNA of the CDR3: TGTGCCAGTAGTTCTGGAAACACCATATATTTT. The J gene is TRBJ1-3, the V gene TRBV19; D remains ambiguous. V was pared by 5 bases and J by 1 base, with 0 bases between. The CDR3 length is 11 residues. Germline values: CDR1 LNHDA, CDR2 SQIVND (reference sequence).

The chain is built from TRBV20-1 and TRBJ2-7; D uncertain. This CDR3 comprises 11 residues. The V end lost 3 bases, the J end lost 6 bases, and 9 bases lay between the germline ends. The germline gives CDR1 DFQATT, CDR2 SNEGSKA (reference sequence). The CDR3 region is CSASTVSEQYF. In DNA form, the CDR3 reads TGCAGTGCTAGTACCGTCAGCGAGCAGTACTTC.

The gene calls are TRBV27 and TRBJ1-2; the D gene is possibly TRBD1 (5 bases). V gave up 8 bases and J gave up 7 bases, with 20 bases separating them. Germline values: CDR1 MNHEY, CDR2 SMNVEV (reference sequence). The CDR3 covers 14 residues. CDR3 nucleotides: TGTGCCAGCGGGCCCCGGAGGGGCGAAAGTGGCTACACCTTC. This sequence encodes CASGPRRGESGYTF.

This clone appeared once. The chain recombines TRBV5-1 with TRBJ1-1; D call uncertain. V lost 2 bases and J lost 0, with 11 bases in between. The length of the CDR3 is 15 residues. The germline gives CDR1 SGHRS, CDR2 YFSETQ. CDR3 region: CASSFGAALNTEAFF. Here the CDR3 DNA reads TGCGCCAGCAGCTTTGGCGCGGCGCTGAACACTGAAGCTTTCTTT.

Note on this clone: The sample has other DNA sequences that encode this CDR3 too. The chain joins TRBV2 to TRBJ2-5; D is unresolved. Trimming left V 4 bases short and J 3 bases short, with 6 bases between. This CDR3 contains 12 residues. Germline V CDR1 and CDR2: SNHLY, FYNNEI. Written as DNA, the CDR3 is TGTGCCAGCAGTGTAACGGAAGAGACCCAGTACTTC. Amino acids: CASSVTEETQYF.

This clone was observed a single time. The rearrangement links TRBV28 to TRBJ2-5; TRBD2 aligns across 14 bases. V shed 3 bases and J 6 bases; nucleotides not matched to a gene: 9. Germline values: CDR1 MDHEN, CDR2 SYDVKM. The CDR3 has 17 residues. The DNA for the CDR3 is TGTGCCAGCAGTTTTGGGGTGGGACTAGCGGGAGTGCAGACCCAGTACTTC. This codes for CASSFGVGLAGVQTQYF. The entire variable domain, with the rest obtained from reference TRBV28 and TRBJ2-5, is as follows: DVKVTQSSRYLVKRTGEKVFLECVQDMDHENMFWYRQDPGLGLRLIYFSYDVKMKEKGDIPEGYSVSREKKERFSLILESASTNQTSMYLCASSFGVGLAGVQTQYFGPGTRLLVL.

CDR3: CASSQLDGGNTEAFF. DNA for the CDR3: TGTGCCAGCAGCCAGTTAGACGGTGGGAACACTGAAGCTTTCTTT. The chain links TRBV4-2 to TRBJ1-1; D is unresolved. CDR3 length equals 15 residues. Trimming removed 3 bases at V and 1 base at J, with 12 bases between. CDR1 and CDR2 from the germline V gene are LGHNA and YNFKEQ.

The chain uses TRBV5-8 and TRBJ1-2; D not certain. V shed 4 bases and J shed 8 bases, with 9 bases lying between them. CDR3 length: 11 residues. CDR1 is SGHTS, CDR2 YDEGEE, per germline. CDR3 in DNA: TGTGCCAGCAGCCGATTGAAGGGCTACACCTTC. Protein: CASSRLKGYTF.